The rows below give T cell receptor beta chains drawn from one sample of a study of T cell responses to AZD1222 COVID-19 vaccine. Produced via immunoSEQ multiplex PCR; TCRdb's table is partial and in-frame only. The sample yields over 130,000 clones, approximately 92% seen once. The starting material was peripheral blood, obtained 28 days after the second AZD1222 dose. These receptors came from an adult who received the AZD1222 COVID-19 vaccine. The CDR3 runs from the conserved cysteine through the conserved F or W. A D gene is named only where the DNA matches it firmly.

d_call: -; v_call: TRBV18; j_call: TRBJ2-7; cdr3_aa: CASSPLGSGEQYF; cdr3_nt: TGTGCCAGCTCACCCCTCGGCTCCGGGGAGCAGTACTTC
d_call: -; v_call: TRBV4-3; j_call: TRBJ1-2; cdr3_aa: CASSQDRGANYGYTF; cdr3_nt: TGCGCCAGCAGCCAAGATCGGGGAGCTAACTATGGCTACACCTTC
d_call: -; v_call: TRBV30; j_call: TRBJ2-7; cdr3_aa: CAWSSLDRSSYEQYF; cdr3_nt: TGTGCCTGGAGCTCACTTGACAGGAGCTCCTACGAGCAGTACTTC
d_call: TRBD1; v_call: TRBV6-5; j_call: TRBJ1-1; cdr3_aa: CASRGQGSGIQAFF; cdr3_nt: TGTGCCAGCAGGGGACAGGGATCGGGGATTCAAGCTTTCTTT
d_call: -; v_call: TRBV6-5; j_call: TRBJ1-1; cdr3_aa: CASSFSIGATEAFF; cdr3_nt: TGTGCCAGCAGTTTTTCGATAGGGGCGACTGAAGCTTTCTTT
d_call: TRBD1; v_call: TRBV30; j_call: TRBJ2-7; cdr3_aa: CAWSARDRGAAEQYF; cdr3_nt: TGTGCCTGGAGTGCAAGGGACAGGGGCGCGGCCGAGCAGTACTTC
d_call: -; v_call: TRBV5-1; j_call: TRBJ1-1; cdr3_aa: CASSVDLTEAFF; cdr3_nt: TGCGCCAGCAGCGTCGACTTAACTGAAGCTTTCTTT
d_call: -; v_call: TRBV7-3; j_call: TRBJ2-2; cdr3_aa: CASSLIAGYTGELFF; cdr3_nt: TGTGCCAGCAGCTTAATCGCGGGGTACACCGGGGAGCTGTTTTTT
d_call: TRBD2; v_call: TRBV19; j_call: TRBJ2-2; cdr3_aa: CASSIGLAGGTGELFF; cdr3_nt: TGTGCCAGTAGTATAGGACTAGCGGGAGGAACCGGGGAGCTGTTTTTT
d_call: -; v_call: TRBV5-3; j_call: TRBJ1-2; cdr3_aa: CARSLTTGVYGYTF; cdr3_nt: TGTGCCAGAAGCTTGACGACCGGAGTCTATGGCTACACCTTC
d_call: -; v_call: TRBV15; j_call: TRBJ2-7; cdr3_aa: CATSRGGGSTYEQYF; cdr3_nt: TGTGCCACCAGCAGAGGAGGCGGGTCTACCTACGAGCAGTACTTC